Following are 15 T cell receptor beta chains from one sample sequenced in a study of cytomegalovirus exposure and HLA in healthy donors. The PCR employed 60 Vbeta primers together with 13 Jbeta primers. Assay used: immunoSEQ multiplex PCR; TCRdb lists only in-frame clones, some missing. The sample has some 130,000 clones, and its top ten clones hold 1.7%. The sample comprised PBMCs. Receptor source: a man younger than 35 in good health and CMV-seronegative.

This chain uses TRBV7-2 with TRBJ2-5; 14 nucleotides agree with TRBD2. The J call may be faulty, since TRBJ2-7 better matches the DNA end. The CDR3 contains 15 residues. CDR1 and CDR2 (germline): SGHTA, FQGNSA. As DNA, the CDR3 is TGTGCCAGCAGCTCGGGACTAGCGGGAGTCCGCGAGCAGTACTTC. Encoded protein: CASSSGLAGVREQYF.

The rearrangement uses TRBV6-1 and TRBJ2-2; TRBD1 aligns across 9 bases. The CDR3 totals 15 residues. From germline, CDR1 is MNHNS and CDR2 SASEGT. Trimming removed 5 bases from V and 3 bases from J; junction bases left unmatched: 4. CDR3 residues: CASSNRGRDTGELFF. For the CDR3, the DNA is TGTGCCAGCAGTAACAGGGGGCGGGACACCGGGGAGCTGTTTTTT.

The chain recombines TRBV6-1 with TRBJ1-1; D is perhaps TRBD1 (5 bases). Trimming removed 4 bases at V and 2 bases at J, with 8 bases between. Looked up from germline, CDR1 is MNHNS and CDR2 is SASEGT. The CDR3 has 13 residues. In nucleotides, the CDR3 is TGTGCCAGCAGTGGAGACAGAAACACTGAAGCTTTCTTT. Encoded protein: CASSGDRNTEAFF.

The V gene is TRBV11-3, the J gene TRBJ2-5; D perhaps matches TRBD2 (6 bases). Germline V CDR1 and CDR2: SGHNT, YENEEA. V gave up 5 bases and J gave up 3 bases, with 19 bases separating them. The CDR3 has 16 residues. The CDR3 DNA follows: TGTGCCAGCAGCCAGAGCGGGTGGGGCGGGAAAGAGACCCAGTACTTC. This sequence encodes CASSQSGWGGKETQYF. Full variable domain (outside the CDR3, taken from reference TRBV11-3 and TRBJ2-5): EAGVVQSPRYKIIEKKQPVAFWCNPISGHNTLYWYLQNLGQGPELLIRYENEEAVDDSQLPKDRFSAERLKGVDSTLKIQPAELGDSAVYLCASSQSGWGGKETQYFGPGTRLLVL.

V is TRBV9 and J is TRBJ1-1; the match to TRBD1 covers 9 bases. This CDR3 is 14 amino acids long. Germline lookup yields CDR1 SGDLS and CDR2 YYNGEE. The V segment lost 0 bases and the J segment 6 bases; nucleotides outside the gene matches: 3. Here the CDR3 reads CASSVGDRVSEAFF. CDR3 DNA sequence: TGTGCCAGCAGCGTAGGGGACAGGGTTTCTGAAGCTTTCTTT.

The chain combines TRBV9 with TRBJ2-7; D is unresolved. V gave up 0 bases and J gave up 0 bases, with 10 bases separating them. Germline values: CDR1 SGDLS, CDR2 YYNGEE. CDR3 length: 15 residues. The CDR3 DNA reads TGTGCCAGCAGCGTAGGCGGAACTTCCTCCTACGAGCAGTACTTC. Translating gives CASSVGGTSSYEQYF.

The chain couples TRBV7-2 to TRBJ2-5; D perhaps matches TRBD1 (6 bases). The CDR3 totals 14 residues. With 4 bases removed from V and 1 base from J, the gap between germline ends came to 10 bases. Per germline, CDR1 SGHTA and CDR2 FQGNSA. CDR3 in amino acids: CASSYDRLQETQYF. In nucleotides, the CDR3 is TGTGCCAGCAGCTACGACAGGCTCCAAGAGACCCAGTACTTC.

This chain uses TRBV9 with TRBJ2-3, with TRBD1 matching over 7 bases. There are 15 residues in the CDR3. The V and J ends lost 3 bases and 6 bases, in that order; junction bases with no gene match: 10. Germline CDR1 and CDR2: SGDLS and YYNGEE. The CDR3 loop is CASSGRQGGWDTQYF. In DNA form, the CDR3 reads TGTGCCAGCAGCGGGAGACAGGGTGGGTGGGATACGCAGTATTTT.

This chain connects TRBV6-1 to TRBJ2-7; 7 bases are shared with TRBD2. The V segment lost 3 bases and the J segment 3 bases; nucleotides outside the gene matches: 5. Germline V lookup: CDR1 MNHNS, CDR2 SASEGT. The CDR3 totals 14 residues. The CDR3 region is CASSDGGVVYEQYF. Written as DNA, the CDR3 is TGTGCCAGCAGTGATGGGGGGGTTGTCTACGAGCAGTACTTC.

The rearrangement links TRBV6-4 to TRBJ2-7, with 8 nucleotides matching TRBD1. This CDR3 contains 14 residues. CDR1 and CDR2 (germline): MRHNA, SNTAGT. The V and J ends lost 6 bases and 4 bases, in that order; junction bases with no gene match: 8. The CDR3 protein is CASRNRGKRYEQYF. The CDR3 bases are TGTGCCAGCAGAAACAGGGGGAAGAGGTACGAGCAGTACTTC.

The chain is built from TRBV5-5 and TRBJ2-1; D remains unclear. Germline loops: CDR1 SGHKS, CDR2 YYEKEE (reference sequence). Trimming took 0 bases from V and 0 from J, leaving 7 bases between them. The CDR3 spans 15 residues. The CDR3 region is CASSLGVASYNEQFF. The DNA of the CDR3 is TGTGCCAGCAGCTTGGGGGTAGCCTCCTACAATGAGCAGTTCTTC. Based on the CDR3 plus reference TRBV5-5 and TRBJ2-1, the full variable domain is DAGVTQSPTHLIKTRGQQVTLRCSPISGHKSVSWYQQVLGQGPQFIFQYYEKEERGRGNFPDRFSARQFPNYSSELNVNALLLGDSALYLCASSLGVASYNEQFFGPGTRLTVL.

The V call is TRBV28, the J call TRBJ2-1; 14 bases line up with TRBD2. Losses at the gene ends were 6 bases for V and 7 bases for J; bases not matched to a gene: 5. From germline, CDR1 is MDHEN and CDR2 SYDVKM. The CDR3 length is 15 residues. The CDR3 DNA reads TGTGCCAGCAGCCTCGGACTAGCGGGAGGAAATGAGCAGTTCTTC. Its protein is CASSLGLAGGNEQFF.

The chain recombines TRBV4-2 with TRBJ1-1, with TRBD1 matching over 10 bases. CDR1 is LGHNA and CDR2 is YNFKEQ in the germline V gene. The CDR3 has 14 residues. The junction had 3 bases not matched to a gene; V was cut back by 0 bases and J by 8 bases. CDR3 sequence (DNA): TGTGCCAGCAGCCAAGATGGACAGGGGGAGGAAGCTTTCTTT. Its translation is CASSQDGQGEEAFF.

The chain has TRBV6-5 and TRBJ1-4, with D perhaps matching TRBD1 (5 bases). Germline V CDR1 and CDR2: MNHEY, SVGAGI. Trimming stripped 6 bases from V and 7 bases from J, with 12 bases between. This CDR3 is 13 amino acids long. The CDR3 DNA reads TGTGCCAGCAGAAAGGGGTTGAGTGAAAAACTGTTTTTT. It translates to CASRKGLSEKLFF.

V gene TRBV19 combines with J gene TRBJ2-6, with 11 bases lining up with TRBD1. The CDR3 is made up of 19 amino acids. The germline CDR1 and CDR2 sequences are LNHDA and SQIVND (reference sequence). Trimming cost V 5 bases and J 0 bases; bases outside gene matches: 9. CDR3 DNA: TGTGCCAGTAGTTTTCGGGGGACAGGGGGTTTCTCTGGGGCCAACGTCCTGACTTTC. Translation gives CASSFRGTGGFSGANVLTF.